This T cell receptor beta chain derives from a study of vaccination and CD4 T cells after COVID-19 (dated by TCRdb to 2021 to 2024). Describing the broader study: The convalescent cohort comprised six males and four females, including two Hispanic individuals, seven Caucasians, two Asians and one multiracial person. The spike-specific CD4+ TCR repertoire was compared before and after mRNA vaccination in ten to eleven COVID-19 convalescent patients and a few infection-naive healthy vaccine recipients. Post-vaccine blood samples were obtained a median of approximately 74 days after the second vaccine dose, with a range of roughly 12 to 250 days. Post-COVID blood samples were collected from convalescent patients a median of around 100 days after diagnosis, with a range of about 30 to 161 days. Participants got two doses of the Pfizer-BioNTech BNT162b2 vaccine (n=8) or two doses of the Moderna mRNA-1273 vaccine (n=2). For stimulating the cultures, overlapping spike peptide pools were used, derived from SARS-CoV-2 as well as from the common cold coronaviruses HCoV-NL63, HCoV-OC43 and HCoV-229E. In an earlier paper using these donors, memory CD4+ T cell crossreactivity between SARS-CoV-2 and common cold coronavirus spike proteins was assessed at the TCR clonotype level. In control cultures, a CEFX viral epitope pool was used as positive control, an HIV-1 Nef peptide pool was used as negative control, or no peptide was added.

This clonotype has a handful of counts. Its antigen is unknown. Base qualities were left out, and no much larger clone turns up one base away. The protocol used for the library was PCR. At the Johns Hopkins FTIC core, DNA from the cultured CD4+ T cells underwent TCR sequencing with the Oncomine TCR Beta short-read assay. The QIAamp micro DNA kit was used to extract genomic DNA from the cultured CD4+ T cells. Oncomine TCR Beta libraries from cultured CD4+ T cells were pooled with unique dual indexes and sequenced on an Illumina iSeq 100. The authors' analysis ran thus. Non-productive sequences were removed, and CDR3s not starting with C, not ending with F or W, or shorter than 7 amino acids were discarded. Antigen-specific clonotypes were identified using the MANAFEST web application through comparison of peptide-stimulated wells with reference and other culture wells. An FDR below 0.05, an odds ratio above 5, and a productive frequency above 0.1% in at least two of three replicate wells were required for clones to be considered positive. A clonotype was classed as cross-reactive if the clonotype showed significant expansion both in SARS-CoV-2 spike wells and in at least one common cold coronavirus spike condition. CDR3 homology was assessed with Levenshtein distances (stringdist) and unrooted phylogenetic trees (ape) in R version 3.6.1. TCRdb reanalyzed the raw reads on its own, using fastp at Q25 for trimming and MiXCR for clone calling, and kept in-frame beta chains. Each CDR3 protein gets just one entry, which takes the most common genes and DNA from the rows behind it. These V and J calls derive from TCRdb rather than the authors' analysis. This sample has under 11,000 distinct CDR3 sequences in its table, and almost 40% of those were observed once. Jointly, the top ten make up 20% to 25% of the sample.

The treatment or condition tag for this specimen amounts to: roughly 10-day PBMC culture with coronavirus spike peptide pools or control peptides (ViraFEST assay). CD4+ T cells from unexposed donors were collected before the COVID-19 pandemic (2011-2018). The ViraFEST assay, used in the study, expanded antigen-specific T cells with peptide pools and then identified the expanded clonotypes through TCR sequencing. Fewer than 2.5 million PBMCs per well were cultured in IMDM with roughly 5.5% human AB serum and 7.5 to 10 IU/ml IL-2, plus 10 ug/ml peptide pools. Half of the culture medium was replaced with fresh IL-2-containing medium on days 3 and 7. CD4+ T cells were isolated after roughly 10 days of culture through negative selection using the EasySep CD4+ T cell isolation kit. Unexposed donor CD4+ T cells were tested for reactivity to SARS-CoV-2 S and N and four common cold coronavirus spike pools, as cell number allowed. Ficoll-Paque Plus gradient centrifugation was used to isolate PBMCs from whole blood, and the isolated PBMCs were then either used fresh or cryopreserved at -140C. Each culture condition was generally run in triplicate wells. The leukapheresis product for the unexposed donors was obtained through commercial purchase.

Results and caveats for the whole study, not just this receptor: The median count of SARS-CoV-2-reactive clonotypes went up from 21 after infection to a few dozen after vaccination, although the change was not significant. In convalescent patients, nearly all vaccine-specific clones (304 of 307) were found to be mono-reactive for SARS-CoV-2 spike rather than cross-reactive with common cold coronaviruses. Among convalescent patients, a median roughly 84% of the SARS-CoV-2-reactive clones seen after vaccination appeared only after vaccination, which suggests priming specific to the vaccine. The number of convalescent patients in the study was relatively small, and the study did not examine early timepoints following natural infection.

The CDR3 covers 16 residues, taking in both the cysteine and the phenylalanine. Only the CDR3 DNA is retained, 48 bases long and in frame from the first base. V is clipped by 6 bases and J by 0 bases, and the sequence between their germline boundaries is 16 bases long. CDR1 is given as LNHDA and CDR2 as SQIVND, both from the germline V gene (reference sequence). The clonotype comes from a human donor in good health. Sequencing used CD4+ T cells from blood, cultured in vitro. The chain is encoded by TRBV19 joined to TRBJ2-3; a tentative D call is TRBD2 (6 bases match). The sequenced DNA is TGTGCCAGTAGCCAACCTCCGGGACTCAGCACAGATACGCAGTATTTT. Translated, this gives CASSQPPGLSTDTQYF.